Presented here are 9 T cell receptor beta chains from one specimen sequenced in a study of identical twins. Using its own MiXCR run on the 5' RACE reads, TCRdb lists one record per CDR3 protein. This repertoire shows some 1,700,000 distinct CDR3 sequences, under 35% found once; its top ten account for 0.25% to 0.3%. Specimen: cord blood. The receptors shown here come from a newborn girl in good health.

V is TRBV3-1 and J is TRBJ2-3; D ambiguous. Looked up from germline, CDR1 is LGHDT and CDR2 is YNNKEL (reference sequence). This CDR3 contains 15 residues. Deletions cut 4 bases from V and 5 bases from J, with 16 bases between. In DNA form, the CDR3 reads TGTGCCAGCAGCCTTTCAGCGTTGATGAGAGATACGCAGTATTTT. Translating gives CASSLSALMRDTQYF.

This chain joins TRBV10-2 and TRBJ2-2, with 7 bases matching TRBD2. This CDR3 comprises 23 residues. J was trimmed by 7 bases and V by 2 bases; bases with no gene match: 31. Per germline, CDR1 WSHSY and CDR2 SAAADI. This CDR3 is CASSEPLEWAEGILGLVSGELFF. DNA for the CDR3: TGCGCCAGCAGTGAGCCCCTGGAGTGGGCCGAAGGCATCCTAGGACTAGTGAGCGGGGAGCTGTTTTTT.

The table lists this clonotype with a few counts. V is TRBV7-6 and J is TRBJ2-3, with D hard to call. This CDR3 is built from 16 residues. The V gene's germline CDR1 is SGHVS and CDR2 FNYEAQ. V dropped 1 base and J dropped 0 bases, with 11 bases sitting between them. The CDR3 DNA sequence: TGTGCCAGCAGCTTAGGGGTCCAGACTAGCACAGATACGCAGTATTTT. As protein: CASSLGVQTSTDTQYF.

This clonotype showed up just a few times. V gene TRBV6-5 combines with J gene TRBJ2-7; D gene unclear. Germline V gene lookup returns CDR1 MNHEY and CDR2 SVGAGI. With 0 bases removed from V and 2 bases from J, the gap between germline ends came to 8 bases. The CDR3 contains 14 residues. Written as DNA, the CDR3 is TGTGCCAGCAGTTACTCAGGGTGGCCCTACGAGCAGTACTTC. It encodes CASSYSGWPYEQYF.

CDR3 residues: CASTAGVGEQYF. CDR3 sequence (DNA): TGTGCCAGCACAGCGGGAGTGGGTGAGCAGTACTTC. The chain is built from TRBV27 and TRBJ2-7; 8 bases map to TRBD2. This CDR3 comprises 12 residues. Trimming at V came to 7 bases and at J to 7 bases, leaving 6 bases not matched to a gene. CDR1 is MNHEY and CDR2 is SMNVEV in the germline V gene (reference sequence).

The V and J genes are TRBV29-1 and TRBJ2-3, with 10 bases aligning to TRBD2. The CDR3 runs to 15 residues. Germline CDR1 reads SQVTM; CDR2 reads ANQGSEA. Trimming took 6 bases from V and 0 from J; bases not matched to a gene: 6. Here the CDR3 reads CSVAVTSGSTDTQYF. Here the CDR3 DNA reads TGCAGCGTCGCCGTGACTAGCGGGAGCACAGATACGCAGTATTTT.

The V call is TRBV12-3 or TRBV12-4, the J call TRBJ2-7; the D call may be TRBD1 or TRBD2 (5 bases each). The CDR3 is made up of 15 amino acids. V shed 4 bases and J shed 7 bases, with 20 bases lying between them. CDR3 DNA: TGTGCCAGCAGTTCGATACACGGGGCGAACAATGAGCAGTACTTC. This gives the protein CASSSIHGANNEQYF.

The chain couples TRBV29-1 to TRBJ1-3, with D possibly being TRBD1 (6 bases). V shed 5 bases and J shed 0 bases, with 14 bases lying between them. Germline assignment: CDR1 SQVTM and CDR2 ANQGSEA. This CDR3 has 15 residues. The CDR3 DNA reads TGCAGCGTTATTGGGGGCCCCCGCTCTGGAAACACCATATATTTT. It is translated as CSVIGGPRSGNTIYF.

This clonotype was observed at least ten times. In DNA form, the CDR3 reads TGTGCCAGCAGTATCATGGACAGAGCCGGCTACACCTTC. Protein product: CASSIMDRAGYTF. J is TRBJ1-2 and V is TRBV12-3 or TRBV12-4; a possible D gene is TRBD1 (6 bases). Trimming took 5 bases from V and 8 from J, leaving 15 bases between them. This CDR3 spans 13 amino acids.